These 9 T cell receptor beta chains came from one sample sequenced in a study of T cells in Graves' hyperthyroidism and ophthalmopathy. TCR beta CDR3 regions were amplified from RNA transcripts. When the TCR CDR3 underwent first-round RT-PCR, the HTBI primer set was used. One entry per CDR3 protein, called by TCRdb with MiXCR from the multiplex PCR reads. The data hold some 620,000 distinct CDR3 sequences, with under 20% observed a single time. The sample taken for sequencing was blood. The receptor source for this set is a woman in her thirties with Graves' hyperthyroidism.

There are a few counts of this clonotype. The rearrangement uses TRBV9 and TRBJ2-7; 8 bases map to TRBD2. Germline CDR1 SGDLS, CDR2 YYNGEE. V was clipped by 2 bases and J by 4 bases; unmatched bases: 11. The CDR3 extends over 16 amino acids. CDR3 residues: CASSVIAGIVPYEQYF. DNA of the CDR3: TGTGCCAGCAGCGTTATAGCGGGAATAGTCCCATACGAGCAGTACTTC.

This clonotype has only a few counts. A read error may explain this, as a much larger clone is one base away. The chain couples TRBV7-2 to TRBJ2-3; D is ambiguous. Germline CDR1 and CDR2: SGHTA and FQGNSA. Trimming pared 5 bases from V and 2 bases from J, leaving 11 bases between. The CDR3 length is 14 residues. CDR3 residues: CTSSPPPATDTQYF. The CDR3 region has the DNA TGTACCAGCAGCCCCCCACCGGCCACAGATACGCAGTATTTT.

The chain is built from TRBV19 and TRBJ2-6; TRBD2 matches at 7 bases. Looked up from germline, CDR1 is LNHDA and CDR2 is SQIVND (reference sequence). Trimming at V came to 5 bases and at J to 3 bases, leaving 1 base not matched to a gene. The CDR3 runs 14 residues. In nucleotides, the CDR3 is TGTGCCAGTAGTTCGGGAGGTGGGGCCAACGTCCTGACTTTC. Protein product: CASSSGGGANVLTF.

This clonotype was detected ten times or more. The DNA of the CDR3 is TGTGCCAGCAGTTTGGGGGCCGCTGGGCAGTTCTTC. Its protein is CASSLGAAGQFF. The rearrangement links TRBV28 to TRBJ2-1, with D maybe TRBD1 (6 bases). Germline lookup yields CDR1 MDHEN and CDR2 SYDVKM. V was trimmed by 3 bases and J by 12 bases, leaving 12 bases between them. This CDR3 comprises 12 residues.

The chain uses TRBV20-1 and TRBJ2-2; D is possibly TRBD1 (6 bases). Trimming took off 5 bases at V and 4 bases at J, with 11 bases between the two ends. The CDR3 contains 13 residues. Germline V gene sequence: CDR1 DFQATT, CDR2 SNEGSKA (reference sequence). In nucleotides, the CDR3 is TGCAGTGCTCCCGGGACACCCACCGGGGAGCTGTTTTTT. Amino acids: CSAPGTPTGELFF.

The sample holds many counts of this clonotype. The chain has TRBV2 and TRBJ2-5; 7 nucleotides line up with TRBD2. V shed 5 bases, J shed 3 bases, and the junction held 6 bases outside the gene matches. The CDR3 consists of 14 residues. The germline gives CDR1 SNHLY, CDR2 FYNNEI. This CDR3 is CASSFLRGEETQYF. CDR3 DNA sequence: TGTGCCAGCAGTTTCCTACGGGGGGAAGAGACCCAGTACTTC.

This clonotype was counted many times. The V and J genes are TRBV20-1 and TRBJ2-7, with 7 bases aligning to TRBD2. This CDR3 spans 15 amino acids. Germline CDR1 is DFQATT and CDR2 is SNEGSKA (reference sequence). Trimming cost V 1 base and J 2 bases; bases outside gene matches: 8. CDR3 region: CSARVPGRLAYEQYF. CDR3 in DNA: TGCAGTGCTAGAGTACCCGGGAGGCTCGCCTACGAGCAGTACTTC.

This clonotype turned up a few times. The chain is built from TRBV20-1 and TRBJ2-5; maybe TRBD1 (6 bases). V gave up 3 bases and J gave up 2 bases, with 19 bases separating them. The CDR3 is made up of 16 amino acids. CDR1 is DFQATT, CDR2 SNEGSKA, per germline (reference sequence). The CDR3 is CSASPWKPDSQETQYF. In DNA form, the CDR3 reads TGCAGTGCTAGTCCCTGGAAACCGGACAGTCAAGAGACCCAGTACTTC.

This clonotype came up many times. The V call is TRBV20-1, the J call TRBJ2-1; 8 bases align to TRBD1. The CDR3 spans 15 residues. Germline CDR1 and CDR2: DFQATT and SNEGSKA (reference sequence). V shed 3 bases, J shed 6 bases, and the junction held 10 bases outside the gene matches. CDR3 nucleotides: TGCAGTGCTAGTGACAGGCAGGGGGCTAGCAATGAGCAGTTCTTC. Amino acid sequence: CSASDRQGASNEQFF.